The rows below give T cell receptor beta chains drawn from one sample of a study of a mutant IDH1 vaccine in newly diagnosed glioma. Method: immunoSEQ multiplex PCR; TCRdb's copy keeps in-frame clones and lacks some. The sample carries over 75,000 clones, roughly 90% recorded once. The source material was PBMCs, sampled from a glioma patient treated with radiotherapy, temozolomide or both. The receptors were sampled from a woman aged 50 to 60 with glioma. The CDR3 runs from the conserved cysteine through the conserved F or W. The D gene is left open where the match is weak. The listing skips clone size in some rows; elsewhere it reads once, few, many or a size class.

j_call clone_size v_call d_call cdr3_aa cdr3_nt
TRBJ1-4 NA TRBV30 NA CAWSREKLFF TGTGCCTGGAGCCGGGAAAAACTGTTTTTT
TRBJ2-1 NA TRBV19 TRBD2 CASSMTGTSGLYNEQFF TGTGCCAGTAGTATGACCGGGACTAGCGGGTTGTACAATGAGCAGTTCTTC
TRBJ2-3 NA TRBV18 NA CASSPTELETQYF TGTGCCAGCTCACCGACCGAACTAGAAACGCAGTATTTT
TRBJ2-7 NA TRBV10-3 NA CAISLQGYEQYF TGTGCCATCAGTTTACAGGGATACGAGCAGTACTTC
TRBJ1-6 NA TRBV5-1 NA CASSAGFYNSPLHF TGCGCCAGCAGCGCTGGTTTTTATAATTCACCCCTCCACTTT
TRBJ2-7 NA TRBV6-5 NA CASSRHHEQYF TGTGCCAGCAGTCGACATCACGAGCAGTACTTC
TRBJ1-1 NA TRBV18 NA CASSPGLREAFF TGTGCCAGCTCCCCGGGCTTGCGTGAAGCTTTCTTT
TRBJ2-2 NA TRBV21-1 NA CAPLLSGSSGELFF TGTGCCCCGCTTCTAAGCGGGAGTTCCGGGGAGCTGTTTTTT
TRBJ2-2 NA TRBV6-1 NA CAPMGEVGELFF TGTGCCCCTATGGGGGAGGTGGGGGAGCTGTTTTTT
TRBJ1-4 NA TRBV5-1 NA CASSASGLSNEKLFF TGCGCCAGCAGCGCCTCGGGGCTCTCTAATGAAAAACTGTTTTTT
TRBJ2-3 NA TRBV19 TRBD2 CASGTSGRGYTQYF TGTGCCAGTGGGACTAGCGGGAGAGGGTATACGCAGTATTTT
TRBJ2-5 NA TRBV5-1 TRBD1 CASSLGGQAFQETQYF TGCGCCAGCAGCTTAGGGGGACAGGCGTTCCAAGAGACCCAGTACTTC
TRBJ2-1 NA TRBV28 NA CATKTTSSYNEQFF TGTGCCACAAAGACTACTAGCTCCTACAATGAGCAGTTCTTC
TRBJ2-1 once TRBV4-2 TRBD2 CASSQVPTSVIENEQFF TGTGCCAGCAGCCAAGTTCCTACTAGCGTGATAGAGAATGAGCAGTTCTTC
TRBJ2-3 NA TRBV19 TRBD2 CASSGTSGNTDTQYF TGTGCCAGTAGTGGGACTAGCGGGAACACAGATACGCAGTATTTT
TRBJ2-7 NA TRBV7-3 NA CASSLTGARGSYEQYF TGTGCCAGCAGCTTAACGGGGGCTAGAGGGTCCTACGAGCAGTACTTC
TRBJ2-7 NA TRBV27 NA CASSSDYEQYF TGTGCCAGCAGTTCGGACTACGAGCAGTACTTC
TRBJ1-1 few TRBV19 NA CASSSQLRITEAFF TGTGCCAGTAGTTCACAGCTGAGAATCACTGAAGCTTTCTTT
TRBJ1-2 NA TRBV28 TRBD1 CASRTLGQGNYGYTF TGTGCCAGCAGGACCTTGGGACAGGGGAACTATGGCTACACCTTC
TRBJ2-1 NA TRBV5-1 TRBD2 CASSLVSGSYNEQFF TGCGCCAGCAGCTTGGTTAGCGGGTCCTACAATGAGCAGTTCTTC
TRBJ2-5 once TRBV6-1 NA CASSEGGAYQETQYF TGTGCCAGCAGTGAAGGGGGGGCTTACCAAGAGACCCAGTACTTC
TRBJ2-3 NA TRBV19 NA CASISPALSQYF TGTGCCAGTATCTCTCCCGCGCTCAGTCAGTATTTT
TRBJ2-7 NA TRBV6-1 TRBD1 CASSIQGAHEQYF TGTGCCAGCAGTATCCAGGGGGCCCACGAGCAGTACTTC
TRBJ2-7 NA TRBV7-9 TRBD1 CASSVYRGSYEQYF TGTGCCAGCAGCGTATACAGGGGATCCTACGAGCAGTACTTC
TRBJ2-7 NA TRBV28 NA CASSSPGRTSSYEQYF TGTGCCAGCAGTTCCCCGGGGAGGACCAGCTCCTACGAGCAGTACTTC
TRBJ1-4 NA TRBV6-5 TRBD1 CASSSTGVDSEKLFF TGTGCCAGCAGTTCAACAGGGGTTGATAGTGAAAAACTGTTTTTT
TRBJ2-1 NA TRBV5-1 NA CASSLGDFYNEQFF TGCGCCAGCAGCTTGGGGGACTTCTACAATGAGCAGTTCTTC
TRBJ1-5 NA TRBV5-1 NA CASSLFPDQPQHF TGCGCCAGCAGCTTGTTTCCGGATCAGCCCCAGCATTTT
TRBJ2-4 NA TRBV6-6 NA CASSPPGTLQYF TGTGCCAGCAGTCCCCCCGGGACACTTCAGTACTTC
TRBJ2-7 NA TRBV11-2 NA CASSFYYEQYF TGTGCCAGCAGCTTCTACTACGAGCAGTACTTC
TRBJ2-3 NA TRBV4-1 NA CASSQDKGIASTDTQYF TGCGCCAGCAGCCAAGACAAGGGCATTGCCAGCACAGATACGCAGTATTTT
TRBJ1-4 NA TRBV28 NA CASSGDFPEKLFF TGTGCCAGCAGCGGGGACTTTCCCGAAAAACTGTTTTTT
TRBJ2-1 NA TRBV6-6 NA CASSLDSPLYNEQFF TGTGCCAGCAGTTTGGACTCCCCGCTGTACAATGAGCAGTTCTTC
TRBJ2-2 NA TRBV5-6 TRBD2 CASSPGLDNTGELFF TGTGCCAGCAGCCCCGGACTAGATAACACCGGGGAGCTGTTTTTT
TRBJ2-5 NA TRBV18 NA CASSPPTEETQYF TGTGCCAGCTCACCACCGACAGAAGAGACCCAGTACTTC
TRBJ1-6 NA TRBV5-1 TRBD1 CASSWGGQRESPLHF TGCGCCAGCAGCTGGGGGGGACAGAGGGAATCACCCCTCCACTTT
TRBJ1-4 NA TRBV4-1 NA CASSPYWGREKLFF TGCGCCAGCAGCCCCTACTGGGGTCGTGAAAAACTGTTTTTT
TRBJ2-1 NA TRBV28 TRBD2 CASPARGRASYNEQFF TGTGCCAGCCCCGCCCGAGGGAGGGCCTCCTACAATGAGCAGTTCTTC
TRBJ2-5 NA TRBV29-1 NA CSVEGPTTQETQYF TGCAGCGTTGAAGGGCCGACGACGCAAGAGACCCAGTACTTC